This TCR beta chain comes out of a study of T cell changes during pregnancy in multiple sclerosis. Profiled with immunoSEQ multiplex PCR; TCRdb holds only in-frame clones, not every one. This table has tens of thousands of clones, about 90% appearing once. The CDR3 is made up of 13 amino acids. Trimming removed 1 base at V and 8 bases at J, with 11 bases between. From germline, CDR1 is SGHTS and CDR2 YDEGEE. The chain combines TRBV5-8 with TRBJ2-3; the D is unclear. Specimen: CD4+ T cells from peripheral blood mononuclear cells, collected after pregnancy. The clonotype comes from a female donor with multiple sclerosis, enrolled in a pregnancy study. The CDR3 sequence: CASSLSHAATQYF. CDR3 DNA sequence: TGTGCCAGCAGCTTGAGTCACGCGGCTACGCAGTATTTT.